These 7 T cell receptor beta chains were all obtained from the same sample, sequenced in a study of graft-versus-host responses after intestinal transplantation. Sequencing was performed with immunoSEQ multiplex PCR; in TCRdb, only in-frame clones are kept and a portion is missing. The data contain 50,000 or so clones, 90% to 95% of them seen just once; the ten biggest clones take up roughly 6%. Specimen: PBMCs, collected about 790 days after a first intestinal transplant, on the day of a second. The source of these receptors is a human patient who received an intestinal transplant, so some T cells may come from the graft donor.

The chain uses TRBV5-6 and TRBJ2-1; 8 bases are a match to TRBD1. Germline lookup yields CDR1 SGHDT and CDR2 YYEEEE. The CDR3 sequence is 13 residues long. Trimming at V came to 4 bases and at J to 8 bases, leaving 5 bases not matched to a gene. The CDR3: CASSRGQVYEQFF. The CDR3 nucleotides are TGTGCCAGCAGCCGGGGACAGGTCTATGAGCAGTTCTTC. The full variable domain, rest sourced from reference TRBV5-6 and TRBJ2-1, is DAGVTQSPTHLIKTRGQQVTLRCSPKSGHDTVSWYQQALGQGPQFIFQYYEEEERQRGNFPDRFSGHQFPNYSSELNVNALLLGDSALYLCASSRGQVYEQFFGPGTRLTVL.

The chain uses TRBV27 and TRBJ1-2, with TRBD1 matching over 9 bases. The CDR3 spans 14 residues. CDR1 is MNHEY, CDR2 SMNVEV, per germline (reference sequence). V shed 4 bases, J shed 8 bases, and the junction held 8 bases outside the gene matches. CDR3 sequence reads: CASSSRQGTGGYTF. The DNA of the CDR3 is TGTGCCAGCAGTTCCAGACAGGGGACAGGGGGCTACACCTTC.

CDR3 protein: CASSFNGFANTGELFF. The CDR3 DNA reads as TGTGCCAGCAGCTTTAACGGGTTCGCGAACACCGGGGAGCTGTTTTTT. The chain combines TRBV13 with TRBJ2-2; D not resolved. The CDR3 length is 16 residues. V lost 3 bases, J lost 0 bases, and 11 bases lay in between. Looked up from germline, CDR1 is PRHDT and CDR2 is FYEKMQ (reference sequence).

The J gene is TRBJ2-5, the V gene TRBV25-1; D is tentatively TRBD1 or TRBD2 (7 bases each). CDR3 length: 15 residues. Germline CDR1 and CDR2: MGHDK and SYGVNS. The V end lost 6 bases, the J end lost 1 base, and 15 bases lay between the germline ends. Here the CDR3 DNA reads TGTGCCAGCAGCGGCGGGGGACAGCCCCAAGAGACCCAGTACTTC. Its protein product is CASSGGGQPQETQYF.

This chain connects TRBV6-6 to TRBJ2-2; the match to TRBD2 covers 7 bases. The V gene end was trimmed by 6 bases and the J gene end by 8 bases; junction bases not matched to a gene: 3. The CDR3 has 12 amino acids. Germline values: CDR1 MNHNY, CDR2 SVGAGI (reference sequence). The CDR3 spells CASRTAGGELFF. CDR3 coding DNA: TGTGCCAGCAGAACAGCGGGAGGGGAGCTGTTTTTT.

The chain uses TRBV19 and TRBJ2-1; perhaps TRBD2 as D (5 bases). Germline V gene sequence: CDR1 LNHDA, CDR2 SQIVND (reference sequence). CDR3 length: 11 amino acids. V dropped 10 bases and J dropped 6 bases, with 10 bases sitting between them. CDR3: CATEGLNEQFF. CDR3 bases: TGTGCCACTGAGGGTCTCAATGAGCAGTTCTTC.

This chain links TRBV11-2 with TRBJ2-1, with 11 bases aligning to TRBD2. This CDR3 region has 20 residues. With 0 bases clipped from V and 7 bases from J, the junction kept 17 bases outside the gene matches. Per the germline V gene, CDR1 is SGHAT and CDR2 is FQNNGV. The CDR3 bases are TGTGCCAGCAGCTTAGATCTAGTAGCGGGAGGGCCCCCTAGGGGAAATGAGCAGTTCTTC. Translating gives CASSLDLVAGGPPRGNEQFF.